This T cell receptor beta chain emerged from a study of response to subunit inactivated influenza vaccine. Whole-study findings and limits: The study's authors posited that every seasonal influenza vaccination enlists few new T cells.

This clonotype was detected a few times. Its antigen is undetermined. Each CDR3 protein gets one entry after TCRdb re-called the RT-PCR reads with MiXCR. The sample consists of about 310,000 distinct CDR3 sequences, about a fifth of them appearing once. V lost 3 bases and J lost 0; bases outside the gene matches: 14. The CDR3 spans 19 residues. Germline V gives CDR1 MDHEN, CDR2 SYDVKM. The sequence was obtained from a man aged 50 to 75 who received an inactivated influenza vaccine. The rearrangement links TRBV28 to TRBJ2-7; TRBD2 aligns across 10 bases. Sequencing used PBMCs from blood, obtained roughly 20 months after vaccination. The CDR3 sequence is CASSFPIGLAEPSSYEQYF. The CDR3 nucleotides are TGTGCCAGCAGTTTTCCAATCGGACTAGCGGAACCATCCTCCTACGAGCAGTACTTC.